This T cell receptor (beta chain) was recorded in a study of blood T cell repertoires in COVID-19. The table lists this clone with a few counts. Repertoires were generated with immunoSEQ multiplex PCR, while TCRdb's copy carries only in-frame clones and drops some. The table shows 20,000 to 25,000 clones, with approximately 88% occurring only once. The sequence was collected from a man older than 75 with active or convalescent COVID-19. Specimen: peripheral blood.

Written as DNA, the CDR3 is TGCGCCAGCAGCCTGCCGGGACAGGTCTATGGCTACACCTTC. It encodes CASSLPGQVYGYTF. The genes are TRBV5-1 and TRBJ1-2; TRBD1 matches 8 bases. CDR3 size: 14 residues. The ends lost 4 bases at V and 4 bases at J; junction bases unmatched: 6. Germline assignment: CDR1 SGHRS and CDR2 YFSETQ. The whole variable domain, filled in from reference TRBV5-1 and TRBJ1-2, reads KAGVTQTPRYLIKTRGQQVTLSCSPISGHRSVSWYQQTPGQGLQFLFEYFSETQRNKGNFPGRFSGRQFSNSRSEMNVSTLELGDSALYLCASSLPGQVYGYTFGSGTRLTVV.